The clone carrying this T cell receptor beta chain was counted between two and nine times. Its cognate antigen is unknown. The data are from a study of long-term antiretroviral therapy in people with HIV. Study results and caveats: Older ART regimens were possibly in use when the blood was collected between the mid-2000s and the late 2010s. Post-ART, diversity grew, though it stayed under transplant donor control levels. ART adherence, viral resistance and therapy changes were undocumented.

CDR3 size: 15 residues. Per germline, CDR1 LNHDA and CDR2 SQIVND (reference sequence). The V gene lost 7 bases and the J gene lost 0 bases, with 13 bases spanning the gap. The run of the v3.0 immunoSEQ assay was at survey level. In sequencing, about 40,000-50,000 T-cell genomes per sample were targeted. The repertoire was sequenced with immunoSEQ multiplex PCR; TCRdb's copy has only in-frame clones and lacks some. The data contain some 11,000 clones, 75% to 85% of them singletons. The material was unsorted PBMCs, obtained 3.4 years after starting antiretroviral therapy. The source of this sequence is a man between 35 and 55 years old with HIV. The J gene is TRBJ1-5, the V gene TRBV19, with D tentatively TRBD1 (6 bases). CDR3 nucleotides: TGTGCCAGTAACGTCCCAGGGGATAGCAATCAGCCCCAGCATTTT. Translated, it gives CASNVPGDSNQPQHF.